Below, one T cell receptor beta chain is given with its context. No antigen is known for it. The data were taken from a study of T cell clonotyping in hematopoietic cell transplantation. Findings of the study overall: After transplant, recipient diversity fell while pathologically expanded clonotypes grew through day 180.

The assay was immunoSEQ multiplex PCR, and TCRdb's table has in-frame clones only and misses some. The table includes 13,000 or so clones, about 93% detected once. With V trimmed by 4 bases and J by 8 bases, 7 bases remained unmatched. Germline V gene data show CDR1 as SGDLS and CDR2 as YYNGEE. This CDR3 spans 13 amino acids. The chain has TRBV9 and TRBJ1-2; 8 positions agree with TRBD1. Sequenced: peripheral blood mononuclear cells. This TCR derives from a young man in good health. Some clones in this sample may be carry-over from other donors' samples. CDR3 amino acids: CASSPQGAGGYTF. For the CDR3, the DNA is TGTGCCAGCAGCCCTCAGGGGGCCGGCGGCTACACCTTC.